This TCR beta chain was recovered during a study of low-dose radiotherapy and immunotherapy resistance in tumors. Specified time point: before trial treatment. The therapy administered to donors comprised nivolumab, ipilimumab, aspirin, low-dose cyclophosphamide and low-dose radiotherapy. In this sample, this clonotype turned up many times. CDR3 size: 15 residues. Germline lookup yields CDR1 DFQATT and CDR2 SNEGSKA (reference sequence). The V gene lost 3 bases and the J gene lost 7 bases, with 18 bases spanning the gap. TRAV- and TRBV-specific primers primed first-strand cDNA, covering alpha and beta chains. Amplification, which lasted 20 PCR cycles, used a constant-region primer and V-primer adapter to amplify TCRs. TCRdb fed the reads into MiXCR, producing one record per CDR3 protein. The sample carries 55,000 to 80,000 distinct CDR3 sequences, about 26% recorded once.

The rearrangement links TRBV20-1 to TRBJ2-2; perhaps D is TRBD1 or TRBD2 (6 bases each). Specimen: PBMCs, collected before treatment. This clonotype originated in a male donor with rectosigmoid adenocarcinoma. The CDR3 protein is CSARQTRGVGGELFF. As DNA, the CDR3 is TGCAGTGCTAGGCAGACTAGGGGGGTCGGCGGGGAGCTGTTTTTT.